This TCR beta chain is drawn from a study of blood T cell repertoires in COVID-19. The age range of participants was 18 to 89 years, with residence in about two dozen US areas. Per the germline V gene, CDR1 is KGHSH and CDR2 is LQKENI. V lost 3 bases, J lost 3 bases, and 6 bases lay in between. The CDR3 consists of 13 residues. Original analysis: How many nucleated cells were present was estimated from reference gene primer amplification. Produced via immunoSEQ multiplex PCR; TCRdb's table is partial and in-frame only. V and J calls and clone size are copied from that table; D and trimming were computed from the DNA. The sample lists about 400,000 clones, about 90% occurring once.

The chain carries TRBV18 and TRBJ1-5; D is undetermined. The sequencing sample was made of PBMCs or T cells enriched from blood (not recorded which). The source of this sequence is a woman aged 30 to 39 who had recovered from COVID-19. The CDR3 spells CASSPTDNQPQHF. The CDR3 DNA follows: TGTGCCAGCTCACCTACTGACAATCAGCCCCAGCATTTT.